Sequencing of this T cell receptor beta chain was carried out in a study of OX40 agonist ivuxolimab in advanced cancers. In the study overall: Enrolled patients in dose escalation had cancers that were hepatocellular carcinoma, melanoma, renal cell or head and neck cancer. Findings of the study overall: Part of the nonresponder group also had normalized T-cell clonal expansion that was low.

This CDR3 region has 14 residues. CDR1 MNHEY and CDR2 SMNVEV come from the germline V gene (reference sequence). V gave up 7 bases and J gave up 9 bases, with 16 bases separating them. On this clone: The antigen is undetermined.

Sequencing was performed with immunoSEQ multiplex PCR; in TCRdb, only in-frame clones are kept and a portion is missing. The sample carries about 69,000 clones, approximately 90% recorded once. The receptor was derived from an adult with an advanced solid tumor such as melanoma, head and neck, liver or kidney cancer. This sample comprised CD4+ or CD8+ T cells sorted from blood, obtained in a trial of the OX40 agonist ivuxolimab. V usage is TRBV27 and J usage is TRBJ1-6, with D uncertain. CDR3 sequence: CASTLCGPFSPLHF. The CDR3 bases are TGTGCCAGCACCCTGTGCGGTCCATTTTCACCCCTCCACTTT.